The source of this T cell receptor (beta chain) is a study of T cells after posttransplantation cyclophosphamide (dated by TCRdb to the mid-2010s). The study in broad terms: The study tracked T cell repertoire reconstitution by TRB sequencing after myeloablative bone marrow transplantation using posttransplantation cyclophosphamide as GVHD prophylaxis. Public TRB sequences were checked against a database of over 3,000 sequences associated with responses to pathogens, tumor antigens, self-antigens and alloantigens. TRB sequencing was performed on blood from all 35 or so PTCy patients with 1-year posttransplant specimens. In 3 patients, TRB sequencing was also performed on up to roughly 3 more blood samples taken 2 to 5.2 years after transplant, and in 4 patients, pretransplant blood was also TRB-sequenced. Samples from about 33 PTCy-treated patients, along with samples from 15 to 20 of their related bone marrow donors, underwent antigen receptor sequencing. Because TRA and TRB clonality were tightly correlated in nine or ten samples, subsequent TCR analyses were focused on TRB only. Results and caveats for the whole study, not just this receptor: At 1-2 months, donor-recipient similarity was low but rose over the first year, and the later blood repertoires were often dominated by donor CD8+ memory clones. Across over 40 patients, TRB clonality was highly associated with recipient CMV seropositivity and CMV reactivation, and PTCy diversity was similar to diversity in CNI/methotrexate controls. The TRB repertoires of T cells infiltrating skin or the GI tract showed only limited overlap with the TRB repertoires found in blood.

Peripheral blood samples were provided by related bone marrow donors on the day of marrow donation. Naive T cells were defined as viable CD3+CD4+ or CD3+CD8+ cells that were CCR7+CD45RA+CD45RO-CD95-CD27+CD28+. Peripheral blood and bone marrow mononuclear cells were isolated by Ficoll-Hypaque density centrifugation and cryopreserved. FACS on a FACSAria II was used to sort CD4+ and CD8+ T cells, including the naive and memory subsets. A note on this clone: Its antigen is unknown. No qualities accompany the bases; no much larger clone lies one base away.

V ends up 5 bases short and J 7 bases short, with an unmatched junction base count of 9. CDR1 and CDR2 (MNHEY, SMNVEV) derive from the germline V gene (reference sequence). There are 15 amino acids in the CDR3, from cysteine to phenylalanine inclusive. Only the CDR3 DNA is retained, 45 bases long and in frame from the first base. Genomic DNA was used for TRB sequencing, which was performed with the immunoSEQ assay at survey resolution or with the hsTCRB kit. On the authors' methods: Initial read processing used immunoSEQ software, and repertoire analyses used the LymphoSeq R package. Clonality was computed as 1 minus normalized Shannon entropy, and a Gini coefficient was also calculated for each TRB dataset. To infer phenotypes in unsorted samples, TRB sequences from sorted subsets of the recipient or donor were mapped onto the unsorted samples of the same recipient. TCRdb took over this immuneACCESS table, retaining in-frame rearrangements with V and J assigned. Such tables are incomplete; in checked studies, under half of the missing clones stem from an unresolved V gene, and the remainder is unexplained. For V, J and clone size, that table is used; D and trimming come from the DNA. The sample contains approximately 3,500 clones, around 95% of them found a single time. Jointly, the top ten make up approximately 1% of the sample.

The V and J segments used are TRBV27 and TRBJ2-1; TRBD1 agrees with 9 junctional bases. This clonotype was obtained from a woman aged 45-60 years in good health and a related stem cell transplant donor. Specimen: naive CD8+ T cells sorted from PBMCs. The CDR3 loop reads CASSRPGTGKNEQFF. The DNA sequence is TGTGCCAGCAGTAGGCCGGGGACAGGGAAGAATGAGCAGTTCTTC.